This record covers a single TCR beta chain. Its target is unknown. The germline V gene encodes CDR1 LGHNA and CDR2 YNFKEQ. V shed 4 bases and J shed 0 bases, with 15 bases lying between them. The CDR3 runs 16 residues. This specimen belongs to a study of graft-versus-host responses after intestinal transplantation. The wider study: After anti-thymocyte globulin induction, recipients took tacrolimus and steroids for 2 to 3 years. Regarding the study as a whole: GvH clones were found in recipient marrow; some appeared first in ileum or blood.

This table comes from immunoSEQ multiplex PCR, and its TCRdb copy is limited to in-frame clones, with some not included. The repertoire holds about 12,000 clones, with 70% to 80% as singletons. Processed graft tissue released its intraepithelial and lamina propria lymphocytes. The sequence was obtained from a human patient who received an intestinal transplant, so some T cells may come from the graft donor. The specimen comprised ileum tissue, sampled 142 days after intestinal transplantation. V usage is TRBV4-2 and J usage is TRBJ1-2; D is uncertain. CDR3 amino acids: CASSPHGSPANYGYTF. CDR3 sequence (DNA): TGTGCCAGCAGCCCCCACGGGTCTCCCGCTAACTATGGCTACACCTTC.